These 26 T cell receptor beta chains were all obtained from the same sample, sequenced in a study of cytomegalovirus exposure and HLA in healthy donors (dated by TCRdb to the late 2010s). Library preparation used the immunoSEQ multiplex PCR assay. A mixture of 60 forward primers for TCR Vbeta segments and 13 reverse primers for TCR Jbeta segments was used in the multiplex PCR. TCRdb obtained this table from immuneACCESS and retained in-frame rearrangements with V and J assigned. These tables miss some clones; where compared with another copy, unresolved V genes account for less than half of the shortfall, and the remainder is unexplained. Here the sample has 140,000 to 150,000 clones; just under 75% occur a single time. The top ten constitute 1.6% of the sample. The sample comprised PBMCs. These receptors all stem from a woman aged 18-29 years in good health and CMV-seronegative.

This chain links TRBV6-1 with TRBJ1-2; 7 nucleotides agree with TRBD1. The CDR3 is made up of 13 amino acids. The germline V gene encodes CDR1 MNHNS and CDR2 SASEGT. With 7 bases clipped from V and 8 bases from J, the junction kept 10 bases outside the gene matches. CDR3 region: CASNDRVVLGYTF. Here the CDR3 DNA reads TGTGCCAGCAACGACAGGGTTGTTTTAGGCTACACCTTC.

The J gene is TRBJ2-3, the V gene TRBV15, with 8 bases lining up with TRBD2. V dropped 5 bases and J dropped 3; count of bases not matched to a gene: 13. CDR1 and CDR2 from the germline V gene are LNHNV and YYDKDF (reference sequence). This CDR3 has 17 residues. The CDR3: CATSLRAGGSWTDTQYF. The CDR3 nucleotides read TGTGCCACCAGCCTCCGGGCGGGGGGCAGCTGGACAGATACGCAGTATTTT.

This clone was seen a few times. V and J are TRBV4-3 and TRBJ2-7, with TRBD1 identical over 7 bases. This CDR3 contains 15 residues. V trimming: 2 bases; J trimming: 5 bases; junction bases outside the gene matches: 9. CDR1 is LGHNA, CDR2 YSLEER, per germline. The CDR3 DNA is TGCGCCAGCAGCCAACAGACAGGGTTTGCGCACGAGCAGTACTTC. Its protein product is CASSQQTGFAHEQYF.

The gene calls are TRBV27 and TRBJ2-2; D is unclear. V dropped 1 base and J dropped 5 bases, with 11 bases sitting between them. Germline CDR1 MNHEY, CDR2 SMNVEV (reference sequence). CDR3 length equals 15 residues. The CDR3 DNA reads TGTGCCAGCAGTTTATATCTGGCCCCGACCGGGGAGCTGTTTTTT. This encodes CASSLYLAPTGELFF.

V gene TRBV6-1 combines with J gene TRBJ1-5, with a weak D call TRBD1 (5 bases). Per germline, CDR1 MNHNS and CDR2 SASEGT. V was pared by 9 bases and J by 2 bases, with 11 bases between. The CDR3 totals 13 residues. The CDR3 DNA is TGTGCCAGTCGGGGGATACGCAATCAGCCCCAGCATTTT. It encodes CASRGIRNQPQHF.

The CDR3 nucleotides are TGTGCCAGCAGTTACTCTTACTATTACGAGCAGTACTTC. The encoded protein is CASSYSYYYEQYF. This chain links TRBV6-5 with TRBJ2-7; no clear D gene. The CDR3 sequence is 13 residues long. V lost 0 bases and J lost 4, with 7 bases in between. Germline V lookup: CDR1 MNHEY, CDR2 SVGAGI.

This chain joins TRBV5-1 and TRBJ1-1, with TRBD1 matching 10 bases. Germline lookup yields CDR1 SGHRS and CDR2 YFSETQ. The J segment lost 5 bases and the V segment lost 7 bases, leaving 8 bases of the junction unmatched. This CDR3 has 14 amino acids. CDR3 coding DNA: TGCGCCAGCTACCGGGACAGGGGCGAAACTGAAGCTTTCTTT. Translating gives CASYRDRGETEAFF.

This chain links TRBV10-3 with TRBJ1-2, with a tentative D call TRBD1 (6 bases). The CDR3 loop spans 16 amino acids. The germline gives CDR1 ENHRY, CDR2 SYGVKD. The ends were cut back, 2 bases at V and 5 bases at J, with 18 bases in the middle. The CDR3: CAISEIIRGDEYGYTF. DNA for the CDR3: TGTGCCATCAGTGAGATCATCAGGGGAGATGAATATGGCTACACCTTC.

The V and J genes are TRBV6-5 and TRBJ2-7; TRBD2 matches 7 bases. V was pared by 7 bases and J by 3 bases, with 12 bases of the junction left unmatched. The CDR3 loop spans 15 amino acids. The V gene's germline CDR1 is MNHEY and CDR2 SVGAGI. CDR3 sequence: CASTPRLAVNYEQYF. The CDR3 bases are TGTGCCAGCACCCCCCGCCTAGCGGTGAACTACGAGCAGTACTTC.

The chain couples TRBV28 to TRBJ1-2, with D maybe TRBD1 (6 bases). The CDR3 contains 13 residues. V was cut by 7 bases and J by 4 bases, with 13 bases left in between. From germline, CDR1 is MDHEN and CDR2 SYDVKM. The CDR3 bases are TGTGCCAGCACAGGCGGGGGGCCCTATGGCTACACCTTC. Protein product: CASTGGGPYGYTF.

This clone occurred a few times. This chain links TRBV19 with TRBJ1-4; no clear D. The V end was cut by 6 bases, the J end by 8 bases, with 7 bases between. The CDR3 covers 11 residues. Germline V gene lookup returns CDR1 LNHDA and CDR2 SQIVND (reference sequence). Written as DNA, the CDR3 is TGTGCCAGTAGGGACTCGGAAAAACTGTTTTTT. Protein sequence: CASRDSEKLFF.

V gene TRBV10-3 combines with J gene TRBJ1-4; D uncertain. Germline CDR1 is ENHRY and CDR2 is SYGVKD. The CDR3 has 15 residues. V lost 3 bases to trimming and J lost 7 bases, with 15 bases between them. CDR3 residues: CAISDGFTGIEKLFF. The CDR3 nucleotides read TGTGCCATCAGTGATGGGTTTACCGGGATTGAAAAACTGTTTTTT.

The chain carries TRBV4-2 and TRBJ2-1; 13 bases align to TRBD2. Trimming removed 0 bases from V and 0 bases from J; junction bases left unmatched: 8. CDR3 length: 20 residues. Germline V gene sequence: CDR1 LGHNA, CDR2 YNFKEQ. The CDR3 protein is CASSQEGTSGTLSSYNEQFF. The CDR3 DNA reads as TGTGCCAGCAGCCAAGAGGGGACTAGCGGGACCTTGAGCTCCTACAATGAGCAGTTCTTC.

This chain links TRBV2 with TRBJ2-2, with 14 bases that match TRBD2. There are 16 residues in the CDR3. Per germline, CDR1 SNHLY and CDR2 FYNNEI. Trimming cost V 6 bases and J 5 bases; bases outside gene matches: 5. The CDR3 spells CASRTSGGAYTGELFF. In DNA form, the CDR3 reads TGTGCCAGCAGGACTAGCGGGGGGGCATATACCGGGGAGCTGTTTTTT.

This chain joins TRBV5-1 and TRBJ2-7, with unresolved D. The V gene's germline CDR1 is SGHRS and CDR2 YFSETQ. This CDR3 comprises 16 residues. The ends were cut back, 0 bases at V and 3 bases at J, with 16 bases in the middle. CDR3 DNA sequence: TGCGCCAGCAGCTTGGAACCCGGGTCCTATAGCTACGAGCAGTACTTC. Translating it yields CASSLEPGSYSYEQYF.

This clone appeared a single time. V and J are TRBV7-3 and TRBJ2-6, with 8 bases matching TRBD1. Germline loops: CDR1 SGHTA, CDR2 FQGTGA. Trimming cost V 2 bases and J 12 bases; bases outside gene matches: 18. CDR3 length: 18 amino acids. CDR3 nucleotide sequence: TGTGCCAGCAGCTTATTCTCCGGGACAGGCCTTTCCCCGGCCGTCCTGACTTTC. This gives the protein CASSLFSGTGLSPAVLTF.

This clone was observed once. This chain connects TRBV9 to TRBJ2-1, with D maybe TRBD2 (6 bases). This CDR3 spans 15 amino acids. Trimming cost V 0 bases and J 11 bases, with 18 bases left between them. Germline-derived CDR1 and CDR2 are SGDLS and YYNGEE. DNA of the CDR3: TGTGCCAGCAGCGTAGATGGGGGAGGCAAAGTTCAGCAGTTCTTC. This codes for CASSVDGGGKVQQFF.

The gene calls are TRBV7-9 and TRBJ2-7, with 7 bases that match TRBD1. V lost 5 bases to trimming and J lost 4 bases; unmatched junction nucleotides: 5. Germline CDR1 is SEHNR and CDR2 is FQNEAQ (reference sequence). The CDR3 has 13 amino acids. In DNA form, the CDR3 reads TGTGCCAGCAGCCGGGGACAGATTTACGAGCAGTACGTC. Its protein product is CASSRGQIYEQYV.

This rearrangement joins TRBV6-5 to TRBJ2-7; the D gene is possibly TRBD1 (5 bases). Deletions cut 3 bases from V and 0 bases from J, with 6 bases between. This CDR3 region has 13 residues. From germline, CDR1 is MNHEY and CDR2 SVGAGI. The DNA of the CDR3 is TGTGCCAGCAGTTATAGGGGCTCCTACGAGCAGTACTTC. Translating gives CASSYRGSYEQYF.

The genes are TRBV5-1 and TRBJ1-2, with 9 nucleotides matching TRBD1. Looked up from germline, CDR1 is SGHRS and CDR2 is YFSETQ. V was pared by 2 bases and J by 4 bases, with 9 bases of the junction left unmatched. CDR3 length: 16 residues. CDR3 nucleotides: TGCGCCAGCAGCTTCCAACCGGGACAGGGAAGCTATGGCTACACCTTC. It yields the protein CASSFQPGQGSYGYTF.

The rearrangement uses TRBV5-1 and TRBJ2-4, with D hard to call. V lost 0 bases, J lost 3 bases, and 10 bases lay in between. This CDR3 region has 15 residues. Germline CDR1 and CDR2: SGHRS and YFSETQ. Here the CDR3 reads CASSLVGAYKNIQYF. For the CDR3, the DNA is TGCGCCAGCAGCTTGGTAGGAGCTTACAAAAACATTCAGTACTTC. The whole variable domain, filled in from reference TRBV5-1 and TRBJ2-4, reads KAGVTQTPRYLIKTRGQQVTLSCSPISGHRSVSWYQQTPGQGLQFLFEYFSETQRNKGNFPGRFSGRQFSNSRSEMNVSTLELGDSALYLCASSLVGAYKNIQYFGAGTRLSVL.

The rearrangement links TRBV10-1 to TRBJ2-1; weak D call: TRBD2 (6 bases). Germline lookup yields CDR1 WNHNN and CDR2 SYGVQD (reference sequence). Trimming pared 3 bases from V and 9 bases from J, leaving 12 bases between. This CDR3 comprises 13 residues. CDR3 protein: CASSDRLVGEQFF. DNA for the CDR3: TGCGCCAGCAGTGACAGACTAGTTGGTGAGCAGTTCTTC.

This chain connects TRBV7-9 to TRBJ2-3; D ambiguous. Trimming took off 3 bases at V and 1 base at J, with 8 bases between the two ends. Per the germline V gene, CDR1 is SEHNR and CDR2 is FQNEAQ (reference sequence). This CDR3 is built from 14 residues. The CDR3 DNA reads TGTGCCAGCAGCTTCCCCCCTCGCACAGATACGCAGTATTTT. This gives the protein CASSFPPRTDTQYF.

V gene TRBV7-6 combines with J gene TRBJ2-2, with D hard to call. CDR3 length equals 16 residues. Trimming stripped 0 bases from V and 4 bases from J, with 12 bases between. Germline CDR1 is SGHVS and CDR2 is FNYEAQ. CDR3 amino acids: CASSLAQARFTGELFF. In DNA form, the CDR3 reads TGTGCCAGCAGCTTAGCCCAGGCAAGGTTCACCGGGGAGCTGTTTTTT. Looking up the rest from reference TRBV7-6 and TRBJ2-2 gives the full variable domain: GAGVSQSPRYKVTKRGQDVALRCDPISGHVSLYWYRQALGQGPEFLTYFNYEAQQDKSGLPNDRFSAERPEGSISTLTIQRTEQRDSAMYRCASSLAQARFTGELFFGEGSRLTVL.

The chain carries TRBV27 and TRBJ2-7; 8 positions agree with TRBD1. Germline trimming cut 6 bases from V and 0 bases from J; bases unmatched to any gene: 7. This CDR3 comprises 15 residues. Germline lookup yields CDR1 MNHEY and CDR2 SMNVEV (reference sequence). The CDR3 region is CASSPGGRNSYEQYV. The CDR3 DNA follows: TGTGCCAGCAGCCCAGGGGGCAGAAACTCCTACGAGCAGTACGTC.

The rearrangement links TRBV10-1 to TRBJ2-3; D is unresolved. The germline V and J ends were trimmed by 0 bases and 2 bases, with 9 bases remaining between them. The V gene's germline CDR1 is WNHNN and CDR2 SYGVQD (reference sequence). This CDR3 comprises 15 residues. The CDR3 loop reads CASSESSRNTDTQYF. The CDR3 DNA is TGCGCCAGCAGTGAGTCGTCCAGGAACACAGATACGCAGTATTTT.